This TCR beta chain derives from a study of memory CD4+ T cells and cytomegalovirus serostatus. Authors' methods: After removing out-of-frame reads, over 2 million distinct TCRbeta sequences remained. This table comes from immunoSEQ multiplex PCR, and its TCRdb copy is limited to in-frame clones, with some not included. V, J and clone size were drawn from that table, and D and trimming were deduced from the DNA. The sample includes fewer than 50,000 clones, around three quarters of them seen just once. Single viable CD3+CD4+CD8-CD45RO+ cells were sorted as the memory CD4+ T cells. Germline V gene sequence: CDR1 SGHTA, CDR2 FQGNSA. V shed 1 base and J 4 bases; nucleotides not matched to a gene: 7. CDR3 length equals 16 residues.

Input material: memory CD4+ T cells from blood. This sequence was found in an adult in good health and CMV-seropositive. V gene TRBV7-2 combines with J gene TRBJ2-7, with 10 bases fitting TRBD2. CDR3 DNA: TGTGCCAGCAGCTTAGGGGCCCCTAGCGGGGGATACGAGCAGTACTTC. Translated: CASSLGAPSGGYEQYF.